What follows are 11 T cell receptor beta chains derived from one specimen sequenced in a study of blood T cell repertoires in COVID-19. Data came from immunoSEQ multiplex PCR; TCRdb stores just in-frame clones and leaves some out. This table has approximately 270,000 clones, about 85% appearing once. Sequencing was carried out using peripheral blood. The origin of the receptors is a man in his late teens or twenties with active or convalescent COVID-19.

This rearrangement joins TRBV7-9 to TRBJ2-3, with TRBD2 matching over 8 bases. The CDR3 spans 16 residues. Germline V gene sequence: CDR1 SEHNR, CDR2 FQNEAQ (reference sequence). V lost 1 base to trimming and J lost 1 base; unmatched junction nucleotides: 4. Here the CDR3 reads CASSLGIAGRTDTQYF. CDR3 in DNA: TGTGCCAGCAGCTTAGGGATAGCGGGACGCACAGATACGCAGTATTTT. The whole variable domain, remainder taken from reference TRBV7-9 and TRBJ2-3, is DTGVSQNPRHKITKRGQNVTFRCDPISEHNRLYWYRQTLGQGPEFLTYFQNEAQLEKSRLLSDRFSAERPKGSFSTLEIQRTEQGDSAMYLCASSLGIAGRTDTQYFGPGTRLTVL.

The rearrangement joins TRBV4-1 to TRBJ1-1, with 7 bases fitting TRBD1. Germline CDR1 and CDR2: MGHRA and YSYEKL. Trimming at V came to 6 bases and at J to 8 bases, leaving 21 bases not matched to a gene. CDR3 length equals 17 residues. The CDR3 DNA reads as TGCGCCAGCAGTCACAACGGGGGACAGAATCTTCACGAGGAAGCTTTCTTT. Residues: CASSHNGGQNLHEEAFF.

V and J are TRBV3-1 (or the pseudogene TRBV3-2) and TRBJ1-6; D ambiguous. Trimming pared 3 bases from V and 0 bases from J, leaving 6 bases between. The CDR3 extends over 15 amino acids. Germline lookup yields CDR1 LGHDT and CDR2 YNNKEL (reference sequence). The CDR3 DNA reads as TGTGCCAGCAGCCAGAACAGCTCCTATAATTCACCCCTCCACTTT. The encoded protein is CASSQNSSYNSPLHF.

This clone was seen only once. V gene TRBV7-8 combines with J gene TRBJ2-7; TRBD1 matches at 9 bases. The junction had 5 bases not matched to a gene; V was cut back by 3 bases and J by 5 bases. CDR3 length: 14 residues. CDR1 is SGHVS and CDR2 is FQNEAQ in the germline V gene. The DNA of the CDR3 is TGTGCCAGCAGCTTGTGGGACAGGGCCCACGAGCAGTACTTC. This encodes CASSLWDRAHEQYF. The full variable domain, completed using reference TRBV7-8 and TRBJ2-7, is GAGVSQSPRYKVAKRGQDVALRCDPISGHVSLFWYQQALGQGPEFLTYFQNEAQLDKSGLPSDRFFAERPEGSVSTLKIQRTQQEDSAVYLCASSLWDRAHEQYFGPGTRLTVT.

This CDR3 is CASLRDRGLGTDTQYF. DNA of the CDR3: TGTGCCAGCCTCCGGGACAGGGGACTCGGCACAGATACGCAGTATTTT. The V call is TRBV5-4, the J call TRBJ2-3; 10 nucleotides match TRBD1. Germline loops: CDR1 SGHNT, CDR2 YYREEE (reference sequence). This CDR3 contains 16 residues. V lost 7 bases and J lost 1; bases outside the gene matches: 9. The whole variable domain, filled in from reference TRBV5-4 and TRBJ2-3, reads ETGVTQSPTHLIKTRGQQVTLRCSSQSGHNTVSWYQQALGQGPQFIFQYYREEENGRGNFPPRFSGLQFPNYSSELNVNALELDDSALYLCASLRDRGLGTDTQYFGPGTRLTVL.

The CDR3 coding sequence is TGTGCCAGTAGTATAGGGGGACTCCAATTCGGGAGAATCTACGAGCAGTACTTC. Translating gives CASSIGGLQFGRIYEQYF. V and J are TRBV19 and TRBJ2-7; D is possibly TRBD2 (6 bases). This CDR3 is 18 amino acids long. CDR1 and CDR2 from the germline V gene are LNHDA and SQIVND (reference sequence). The V gene lost 1 base and the J gene lost 3 bases, with 22 bases spanning the gap. Full variable domain (outside the CDR3, taken from reference TRBV19 and TRBJ2-7): DGGITQSPKYLFRKEGQNVTLSCEQNLNHDAMYWYRQDPGQGLRLIYYSQIVNDFQKGDIAEGYSVSREKKESFPLTVTSAQKNPTAFYLCASSIGGLQFGRIYEQYFGPGTRLTVT.

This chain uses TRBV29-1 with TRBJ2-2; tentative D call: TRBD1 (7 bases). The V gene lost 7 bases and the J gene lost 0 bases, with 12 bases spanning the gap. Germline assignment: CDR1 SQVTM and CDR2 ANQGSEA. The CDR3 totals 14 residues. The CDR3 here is CSGGTAANTGELFF. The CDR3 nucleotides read TGCAGCGGCGGGACAGCCGCGAACACCGGGGAGCTGTTTTTT.

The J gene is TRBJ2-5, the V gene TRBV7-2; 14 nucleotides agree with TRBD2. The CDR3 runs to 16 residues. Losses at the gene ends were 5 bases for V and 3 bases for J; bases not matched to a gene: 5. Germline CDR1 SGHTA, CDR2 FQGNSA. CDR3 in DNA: TGTGCCAGCAGCCCAGGGACTAGCGGGGGAAAAGAGACCCAGTACTTC. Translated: CASSPGTSGGKETQYF. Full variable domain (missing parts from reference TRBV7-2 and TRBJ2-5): GAGVSQSPSNKVTEKGKDVELRCDPISGHTALYWYRQSLGQGLEFLIYFQGNSAPDKSGLPSDRFSAERTGGSVSTLTIQRTQQEDSAVYLCASSPGTSGGKETQYFGPGTRLLVL.

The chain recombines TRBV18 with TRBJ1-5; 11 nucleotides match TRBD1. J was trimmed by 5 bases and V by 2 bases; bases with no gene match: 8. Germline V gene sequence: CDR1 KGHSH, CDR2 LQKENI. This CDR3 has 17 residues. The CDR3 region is CASSPLGGTGGDQPQHF. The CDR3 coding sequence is TGTGCCAGCTCACCATTAGGCGGGACAGGGGGTGATCAGCCCCAGCATTTT.

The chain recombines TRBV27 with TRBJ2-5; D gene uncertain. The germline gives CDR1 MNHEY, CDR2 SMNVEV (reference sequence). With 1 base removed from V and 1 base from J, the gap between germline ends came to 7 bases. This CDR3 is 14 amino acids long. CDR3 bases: TGTGCCAGCAGTTTATGGGCAGCCCAAGAGACCCAGTACTTC. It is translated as CASSLWAAQETQYF.

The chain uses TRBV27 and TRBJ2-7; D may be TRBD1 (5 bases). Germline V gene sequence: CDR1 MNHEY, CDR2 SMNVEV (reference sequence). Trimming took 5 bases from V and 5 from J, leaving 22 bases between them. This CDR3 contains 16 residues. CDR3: CASSPARVSFLDEQYF. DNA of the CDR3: TGTGCCAGCAGTCCTGCCAGGGTATCCTTTTTGGACGAGCAGTACTTC.